The 20 T cell receptor beta chains below come from one sample, sequenced in a study of cytomegalovirus exposure and HLA in healthy donors. In the PCR, 60 Vbeta and 13 Jbeta primers were used. Measured with immunoSEQ multiplex PCR; TCRdb has only the in-frame clones, and not every one. This table has around 100,000 clones, roughly 78% appearing once. Sequencing used PBMCs. Receptors originate from a woman aged 40 to 50 in good health and CMV-seronegative.

The chain uses TRBV5-8 and TRBJ2-7; perhaps TRBD1 as D (5 bases). The V end lost 5 bases, the J end lost 0 bases, and 18 bases lay between the germline ends. The CDR3 runs 16 residues. Germline CDR1 is SGHTS and CDR2 is YDEGEE. CDR3 in DNA: TGTGCCAGCAGTCCAGCCCAGGGCAGAAGCTCCTACGAGCAGTACTTC. It translates to CASSPAQGRSSYEQYF.

The chain uses TRBV6-5 and TRBJ2-2, with TRBD1 identical over 8 bases. Germline CDR1 MNHEY, CDR2 SVGAGI. The CDR3 has 14 residues. Germline trimming cut 5 bases from V and 7 bases from J; bases unmatched to any gene: 6. CDR3 in DNA: TGTGCCAGCAGTCTGACAGGGGTGGGCGGGGAGCTGTTTTTT. Translated, it gives CASSLTGVGGELFF.

The rearrangement links TRBV19 to TRBJ1-1; perhaps TRBD1 as D (6 bases). The CDR3 is 15 residues long. Germline values: CDR1 LNHDA, CDR2 SQIVND (reference sequence). V lost 5 bases, J lost 1 base, and 14 bases lay in between. The DNA of the CDR3 is TGTGCCAGTAGTCCTACCCCAGGGGCGAACACTGAAGCTTTCTTT. Its protein product is CASSPTPGANTEAFF.

The chain couples TRBV28 to TRBJ1-1; perhaps TRBD1 as D (5 bases). The V end was cut by 7 bases, the J end by 5 bases, with 17 bases between. The germline CDR1 and CDR2 sequences are MDHEN and SYDVKM. The length of the CDR3 is 14 residues. DNA of the CDR3: TGTGCCAGCACCCGGGGACTGGGGAGAACTGAAGCTTTCTTT. Encoded protein: CASTRGLGRTEAFF.

V usage is TRBV18 and J usage is TRBJ1-1; D might be TRBD1 (5 bases). Trimming removed 3 bases from V and 4 bases from J, with 15 bases in between. Germline-derived CDR1 and CDR2 are KGHSH and LQKENI. The CDR3 totals 15 residues. The CDR3 region has the DNA TGTGCCAGCTCACCTCAGCAGGCGACAGCCACTGAAGCTTTCTTT. Translating it yields CASSPQQATATEAFF.

As for this clone: The sample has other DNA sequences that encode this CDR3 too. This chain links TRBV28 with TRBJ1-3; the D is unclear. The CDR3 loop spans 14 amino acids. Germline-derived CDR1 and CDR2 are MDHEN and SYDVKM. Between the trimmed V and J ends, which lost 5 bases and 1 base, there was a span of 9 bases. The DNA of the CDR3 is TGTGCCAGCAGTCCCCAGGATTCTGGAAACACCATATATTTT. Protein: CASSPQDSGNTIYF.

This chain connects TRBV10-2 to TRBJ1-2; the match to TRBD1 covers 9 bases. This CDR3 has 17 amino acids. CDR1 is WSHSY and CDR2 is SAAADI in the germline V gene. V shed 0 bases, J shed 6 bases, and the junction held 11 bases outside the gene matches. The CDR3 coding sequence is TGCGCCAGCAGTGAGTCCCGGGACAGGGAACGGAGACATGGCTACACCTTC. Protein: CASSESRDRERRHGYTF.

V gene TRBV2 combines with J gene TRBJ2-3; 8 bases align to TRBD2. This CDR3 comprises 17 residues. The germline gives CDR1 SNHLY, CDR2 FYNNEI. V shed 0 bases, J shed 4 bases, and the junction held 9 bases outside the gene matches. Here the CDR3 reads CASSEADLSGVADTQYF. The CDR3, as DNA: TGTGCCAGCAGTGAAGCGGACCTTAGCGGGGTGGCAGATACGCAGTATTTT.

The V call is TRBV10-3, the J call TRBJ2-5, with 15 bases fitting TRBD2. J lost 3 bases, V lost 2 bases, and 4 bases had no gene match. This CDR3 has 17 residues. Germline CDR1 is ENHRY and CDR2 is SYGVKD. This CDR3 reads CAISEPGLAGGKETQYF. In DNA form, the CDR3 reads TGTGCCATCAGTGAGCCGGGACTAGCGGGGGGTAAAGAGACCCAGTACTTC.

V and J are TRBV27 and TRBJ1-6; D is ambiguous. This CDR3 is 14 amino acids long. Germline-derived CDR1 and CDR2 are MNHEY and SMNVEV (reference sequence). Between the trimmed V and J ends, which lost 3 bases and 10 bases, there was a span of 13 bases. The CDR3 DNA follows: TGTGCCAGCAGTTTGCGGGTCCCGGGATCACCCCTCCACTTT. It is translated as CASSLRVPGSPLHF.

DNA of the CDR3: TGTGCCAGCAGCGCAGACAGCGCCAACCTTAACTATGGCTACACCTTC. As protein: CASSADSANLNYGYTF. This rearrangement joins TRBV2 to TRBJ1-2; a possible D gene is TRBD1 (5 bases). The ends were cut back, 6 bases at V and 1 base at J, with 18 bases in the middle. CDR1 and CDR2 from the germline V gene are SNHLY and FYNNEI. The CDR3 totals 16 residues.

This chain connects TRBV10-3 to TRBJ2-1; 9 bases map to TRBD1. The CDR3 loop spans 16 amino acids. V lost 5 bases to trimming and J lost 3 bases; unmatched junction nucleotides: 8. CDR1 is ENHRY, CDR2 SYGVKD, per germline. The CDR3 DNA sequence: TGTGCCATCAGTTCCCCCGGGACAGGGATCTACAATGAGCAGTTCTTC. It encodes CAISSPGTGIYNEQFF.

J is TRBJ2-7 and V is TRBV11-3, with 10 bases fitting TRBD1. This CDR3 has 17 residues. Germline CDR1 and CDR2: SGHNT and YENEEA. V trimming: 4 bases; J trimming: 1 base; junction bases outside the gene matches: 10. In nucleotides, the CDR3 is TGTGCCAGCAGCTCTGACCCCCGGGACAGGGGATCCTACGAGCAGTACTTC. Its protein product is CASSSDPRDRGSYEQYF.

The rearrangement links TRBV4-3 to TRBJ2-2; 12 bases align to TRBD2. Germline V lookup: CDR1 LGHNA, CDR2 YSLEER. After removal of 4 bases from V and 4 bases from J, the junction contained 7 bases not matched to a gene. This CDR3 comprises 17 residues. Written as DNA, the CDR3 is TGCGCCAGCAGCCTCCCGACTAGCGGGAGAGGCACCGGGGAGCTGTTTTTT. The encoded protein is CASSLPTSGRGTGELFF.

This chain joins TRBV6-1 and TRBJ1-1; no clear D. The CDR3 extends over 14 amino acids. CDR1 and CDR2 from the germline V gene are MNHNS and SASEGT. V lost 2 bases to trimming and J lost 0 bases, with 7 bases between them. CDR3 nucleotides: TGTGCCAGCAGTGAAACAGCTATGAACACTGAAGCTTTCTTT. Its translation: CASSETAMNTEAFF.

There are a few counts of this clone. This rearrangement joins TRBV5-6 to TRBJ1-1, with no clear D. The CDR3 sequence is 12 residues long. Germline CDR1 SGHDT, CDR2 YYEEEE. V was shortened by 4 bases and J by 6 bases, with 10 bases between the two germline ends. CDR3: CASSRGGPEAFF. CDR3 coding DNA: TGTGCCAGCAGCCGAGGAGGGCCTGAAGCTTTCTTT.

The chain has TRBV30 and TRBJ2-1; 14 bases agree with TRBD2. V dropped 1 base and J dropped 1; count of bases not matched to a gene: 9. The germline V gene has CDR1 GTSNPN and CDR2 SVGIG (reference sequence). The CDR3 sequence is 19 residues long. DNA for the CDR3: TGTGCCTGGAGTGGGTTGGGACTAGCGGGAGAAAGTTCCTACAATGAGCAGTTCTTC. Protein product: CAWSGLGLAGESSYNEQFF.

The V and J genes are TRBV6-5 and TRBJ1-6; 10 bases fit TRBD1. CDR1 and CDR2 (germline): MNHEY, SVGAGI. Germline trimming cut 0 bases from V and 8 bases from J; bases unmatched to any gene: 1. This CDR3 is built from 15 residues. The CDR3 sequence: CASSYSGQGDSPLHF. CDR3 nucleotide sequence: TGTGCCAGCAGTTACTCTGGACAGGGGGATTCACCCCTCCACTTT.

As to this clone: This sample also contains other DNA sequences that code for the same CDR3. V gene TRBV7-2 combines with J gene TRBJ1-2, with TRBD1 as a possible D gene (5 bases). Germline CDR1 reads SGHTA; CDR2 reads FQGNSA. This CDR3 spans 13 amino acids. Trimming removed 3 bases at V and 2 bases at J, with 7 bases between. The CDR3 spells CASSFDSNYGYTF. The CDR3 region has the DNA TGTGCCAGCAGCTTCGACAGCAACTATGGCTACACCTTC.

The V gene is TRBV10-2, the J gene TRBJ2-7; 7 positions match TRBD2. CDR1 and CDR2 from the germline V gene are WSHSY and SAAADI. The ends lost 8 bases at V and 0 bases at J; junction bases unmatched: 16. The CDR3 consists of 17 residues. The CDR3 DNA reads as TGCGCCAGCGGAGGGATGGGTGACGGGGGGTTCTCCTACGAGCAGTACTTC. Residues: CASGGMGDGGFSYEQYF.